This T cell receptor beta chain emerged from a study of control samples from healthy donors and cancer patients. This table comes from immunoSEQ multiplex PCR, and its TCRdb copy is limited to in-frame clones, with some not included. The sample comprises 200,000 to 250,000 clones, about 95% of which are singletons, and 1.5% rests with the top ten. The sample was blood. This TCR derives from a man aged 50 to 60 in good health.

The CDR3: CASSPSGGALTDTQYF. CDR3 bases: TGTGCCAGCAGCCCCTCAGGGGGGGCCCTCACAGATACGCAGTATTTT. The V and J genes are TRBV5-6 and TRBJ2-3; D assignment may be TRBD1 or TRBD2 (7 bases each). The CDR3 contains 16 residues. Germline assignment: CDR1 SGHDT and CDR2 YYEEEE. V was trimmed by 4 bases and J by 2 bases, leaving 17 bases between them.